What follows is one TCR beta chain and its context. The antigen is unknown. The sample comes from a study of T cells in localized non-small cell lung cancer. Findings of the study overall: Heterogeneity remains possible because sequencing was limited to only one tumor region. Appearances in adjacent lung were noted for a median roughly 50 of the top 100 tumor clones. Of the tissues analyzed, uninvolved adjacent lung showed maximal T cell clonality, greater than tumor.

From germline, CDR1 is PRHDT and CDR2 FYEKMQ (reference sequence). V was trimmed by 4 bases and J by 5 bases, leaving 17 bases between them. The CDR3 covers 15 residues. Repertoires were generated with immunoSEQ multiplex PCR, while TCRdb's copy carries only in-frame clones and drops some. The sample has some 21,000 clones, 80% to 95% seen once; the top ten hold roughly 4%. This rearrangement joins TRBV13 to TRBJ1-1; D possibly corresponds to TRBD1 (5 bases). The source material was peripheral blood, sampled before any cancer treatment. This TCR was sampled from a male donor aged 60 or older with stage I squamous cell lung carcinoma. The CDR3 DNA follows: TGTGCCAGCAGCTCCGCTCATATTGAGGGGACTGAAGCTTTCTTT. Its protein is CASSSAHIEGTEAFF.